This is a list of T cell receptor beta chains from one sample in a study of breast tumors, draining lymph nodes, adjacent tissues. MiXCR, applied by TCRdb to the multiplex PCR reads, yields one record per CDR3 protein. The sample lists roughly 49,000 distinct CDR3 sequences, roughly 41% seen once, with over 9.5% in the top ten. Sequencing was done on a sample of breast tumor tissue. All receptors come from a female donor with breast cancer. Some clones in this sample may be carry-over from other donors' samples. Each CDR3 is given with its conserved first and last residue. A D gene is named only where the DNA matches it firmly. Clone size is given for some rows only: seen once, a few or many times, or a class if the clone is expanded.

d_call,clone_size,v_call,j_call,cdr3_aa,cdr3_nt
TRBD1,many,TRBV5-1,TRBJ1-2,CASSLGDRGQGYTF,TGCGCCAGCAGCTTGGGAGACAGGGGGCAAGGCTACACCTTC
TRBD2,NA,TRBV5-1,TRBJ2-5,CASSLGLGTGTQYF,TGCGCCAGCAGCTTAGGACTAGGGACTGGCACCCAGTACTTC
NA,NA,TRBV30,TRBJ1-1,CAWSLRGNTEAFF,TGTGCCTGGAGTCTCCGGGGGAACACTGAAGCTTTCTTT
NA,many,TRBV12-3/TRBV12-4,TRBJ1-2,CASSSWDTRYYGYTF,TGTGCCAGCAGTTCCTGGGACACCCGGTATTATGGCTACACCTTC
NA,NA,TRBV10-3,TRBJ2-3,CAIGDREQYF,TGTGCCATCGGGGATAGGGAGCAGTATTTT
NA,once,TRBV5-1,TRBJ2-7,CAGSLVGDEQYF,TGCGCCGGCAGCCTGGTTGGGGACGAGCAGTACTTC
TRBD2,many,TRBV7-9,TRBJ2-2,CASSRGDPNTGELFF,TGTGCCAGCAGCCGGGGGGACCCGAACACCGGGGAGCTGTTTTTT
NA,NA,TRBV6-6,TRBJ2-5,CASSYKDSKHQGTQYF,TGTGCCAGCAGTTACAAGGACTCCAAGCACCAAGGGACCCAGTACTTC
TRBD2,many,TRBV27,TRBJ2-7,CASSSSGSTYEQYF,TGTGCCAGCAGTAGTAGCGGGAGTACCTACGAGCAGTACTTC
NA,NA,TRBV7-2,TRBJ1-3,CASSQQGNTIYF,TGTGCCAGCAGCCAACAGGGAAACACCATATATTTT
NA,many,TRBV5-6,TRBJ2-1,CASSPEVVLTLSEQFF,TGTGCCAGCAGCCCCGAAGTAGTCCTAACCCTCTCTGAGCAGTTCTTC
TRBD1,once,TRBV6-6,TRBJ2-7,CASAPPGQAYEQYF,TGTGCCAGCGCACCTCCGGGACAGGCCTACGAGCAGTACTTC
NA,NA,TRBV5-1,TRBJ2-7,CASSLVPGQSSYEQYF,TGCGCCAGCAGCTTGGTGCCGGGACAAAGCTCCTACGAGCAGTACTTC
NA,many,TRBV5-1,TRBJ1-5,CASSLQGDQPQHF,TGCGCCAGCAGCTTACAGGGTGATCAGCCCCAGCATTTT
NA,many,TRBV19,TRBJ2-3,CASAKGGTDTQYF,TGTGCCAGCGCGAAGGGGGGTACAGATACGCAGTATTTT
NA,many,TRBV10-3,TRBJ2-2,CAISDESTVGELFF,TGTGCCATCAGTGATGAGTCCACGGTTGGGGAGCTGTTTTTT
TRBD1,NA,TRBV19,TRBJ2-7,CASSGTLTGDSHEQYF,TGTGCTAGTAGCGGAACCTTGACAGGGGACTCCCACGAGCAGTACTTC
TRBD2,NA,TRBV4-3,TRBJ2-3,CASSPGGGRVTDTQYF,TGCGCCAGCAGCCCGGGCGGCGGGAGGGTCACAGATACGCAGTATTTT
NA,many,TRBV20-1,TRBJ2-2,CSARASSGNTGELFF,TGCAGTGCTAGAGCATCAAGCGGGAACACCGGGGAGCTGTTTTTT
NA,once,TRBV20-1,TRBJ1-2,CSARWGGSGNTF,TGCAGTGCTAGATGGGGAGGGTCAGGAAACACCTTC
NA,many,TRBV4-3,TRBJ1-2,CASSQEGRARDGYTF,TGCGCCAGCAGCCAAGAAGGCAGGGCGAGGGATGGCTACACCTTC
NA,many,TRBV6-6,TRBJ1-2,CASSYYGLEYGYTF,TGTGCCAGCAGTTACTACGGTTTGGAGTATGGCTACACCTTC
TRBD2,many,TRBV7-2,TRBJ2-5,CASSPRGLARKETQYF,TGTGCCAGCAGCCCGCGGGGACTAGCCCGAAAAGAGACCCAGTACTTC
NA,NA,TRBV7-9,TRBJ1-4,CASSQLPGTNEKLFF,TGTGCCAGCAGTCAACTCCCCGGGACTAATGAAAAACTGTTTTTT
NA,few,TRBV6-2/TRBV6-3,TRBJ2-5,CASSHPETQYF,TGTGCCAGCAGCCACCCGGAGACCCAGTACTTC
TRBD1,NA,TRBV5-8,TRBJ2-3,CASRLRGQGATDTLCF,TGTGCCAGCAGACTACGAGGACAGGGGGCCACAGATACGCTGTGTTTT
TRBD1,many,TRBV3-1,TRBJ2-7,CASSPSDRVSFSYEQYF,TGTGCCAGCAGCCCATCGGACAGGGTTTCCTTTTCCTACGAGCAGTACTTC
NA,once,TRBV20-1,TRBJ1-6,CSARDFGPGDYNSPLHF,TGCAGTGCTAGAGACTTCGGTCCGGGAGACTATAATTCACCCCTCCACTTT
NA,many,TRBV7-9,TRBJ2-7,CASSLGQGMGEQYF,TGTGCCAGCAGCTTAGGCCAGGGCATGGGCGAGCAGTACTTC
NA,NA,TRBV7-2,TRBJ2-7,CASSFSNGRSHERYF,TGTGCCAGCAGCTTTAGTAACGGAAGATCCCACGAGCGGTACTTC
TRBD1,many,TRBV7-2,TRBJ2-7,CASSRTYRGLSSYEQYF,TGTGCCAGCAGCCGGACATACAGGGGGTTAAGCTCCTACGAGCAGTACTTC
NA,many,TRBV6-1,TRBJ2-7,CASSDIYDRIRAYEQYF,TGTGCCAGCAGTGATATTTACGACCGCATAAGGGCCTACGAGCAGTACTTC
NA,medium-sized,TRBV2,TRBJ2-7,CASSEFPYEQYF,TGTGCCAGCAGTGAATTTCCCTACGAGCAGTACTTC
NA,NA,TRBV5-1,TRBJ1-1,CASSPGTMNTEAFF,TGCGCCAGCAGCCCCGGGACCATGAACACTGAAGCTTTCTTT
NA,many,TRBV7-3,TRBJ2-1,CASSARMGAGNNEQFF,TGTGCCAGCAGCGCCAGAATGGGGGCTGGGAACAATGAGCAGTTCTTC